This T cell receptor (beta chain) was recovered during a study of T cell responses to AZD1222 COVID-19 vaccine. Study-wide results and limits: Reports indicate that nearly half of spike-specific TCRs are directed at unmutated variant regions. Two doses of AZD1222 preceded a rise in Spike-specific TCR breadth and depth.

A note on this clone: Its matching antigen is unknown.

Sequencing used immunoSEQ multiplex PCR; TCRdb keeps in-frame clones, though not all of them. In the table there are roughly 150,000 clones, about nine tenths of which are singletons. The germline CDR1 and CDR2 sequences are SGHNT and YYREEE (reference sequence). V was clipped by 4 bases and J by 0 bases, with 7 bases between them. The CDR3 sequence is 13 residues long. The sequences come from peripheral blood, collected on day 0 of AZD1222 vaccination. The TCR was taken from an adult in good health. This chain uses TRBV5-4 with TRBJ1-1; D possibly corresponds to TRBD1 (5 bases). The CDR3 region has the DNA TGTGCCAGCAGCGGGGGGGTGAACACTGAAGCTTTCTTT. Protein: CASSGGVNTEAFF.